This is a list of T cell receptor beta chains from one sample in a study of cytomegalovirus exposure and HLA in healthy donors. The data were produced by immunoSEQ multiplex PCR, yet TCRdb's version contains in-frame clones alone and is incomplete. The sample lists 75,000 to 100,000 clones, more than 70% occurring once. Sample: PBMCs. These receptors all stem from an older woman in good health and CMV-seropositive. CDR3s leave out the opening cysteine and the closing phenylalanine or tryptophan. Clone sizes are given selectively: once, few, many, or a class where the clone is expanded.

J: TRBJ2-3; size: NA; V: TRBV30; CDR3: AWRGTGGRADTQY
J: TRBJ2-2; size: NA; V: TRBV2; CDR3: ASSQQGLVTGELF
J: TRBJ1-5; size: NA; V: TRBV6-5; CDR3: ASRKGRISNQPQH
J: TRBJ2-1; size: NA; V: TRBV18; CDR3: ASSPGTGPYNEQF
J: TRBJ1-1; size: few; V: TRBV2; CDR3: ASGTFNTEAF
J: TRBJ2-1; size: NA; V: TRBV10-3; CDR3: AIKREYEQF
J: TRBJ2-5; size: few; V: TRBV4-2; CDR3: ASSQDYGETQY
J: TRBJ2-7; size: NA; V: TRBV7-9; CDR3: SSSGDRREQY
J: TRBJ2-3; size: NA; V: TRBV4-1; CDR3: ASSQREGRDTQY
J: TRBJ1-5; size: few; V: TRBV27; CDR3: ASSPRDRGGPQH
J: TRBJ2-6; size: NA; V: TRBV30; CDR3: AWKEYSGANVLT
J: NA; size: NA; V: TRBV13; CDR3: ASSLVGTSKGEQY
J: TRBJ2-7; size: NA; V: TRBV19; CDR3: ASSAQEATSYEQY
J: TRBJ2-1; size: NA; V: TRBV6-1; CDR3: ASSEEGLAGLEQF
J: TRBJ2-5; size: NA; V: TRBV15; CDR3: ATSRDTSQTQY
J: TRBJ2-5; size: NA; V: TRBV30; CDR3: AWSCGAGGQETQY